A selection of T cell receptor beta chains follows, all from one sample in a study of T cells in Graves' hyperthyroidism and ophthalmopathy. Via MiXCR, TCRdb re-called the multiplex PCR reads, giving one row per CDR3 protein. The sample carries fewer than 600,000 distinct CDR3 sequences, 12% to 15% recorded once. Input material: blood. Receptors originate from a woman between 40 and 50 years old with Graves' hyperthyroidism. CDR3s include the opening cysteine and the closing phenylalanine or tryptophan. A D gene is named only where the DNA matches it firmly. A row's size may be missing; if present it is once, few, many or a size class.

- many TRBJ2-1 TRBV2 TGTGCCAGCAGAGGGCAGTTTAATGAGCAGTTCTTC CASRGQFNEQFF
- few TRBJ2-5 TRBV27 TGTGCCAGCAGTTATACAGGGTACGAGACCCAGTACTTC CASSYTGYETQYF
- many TRBJ2-7 TRBV12-3/TRBV12-4 TGTGCCAGCAGCCTAACAGGGGGGGTGGGCGAGCAGTACTTC CASSLTGGVGEQYF
- many TRBJ1-5 TRBV6-1 TGTGCCAGCAGGCCCGAGCCCGATCAGCCCCAGCATTTT CASRPEPDQPQHF
TRBD2 - TRBJ2-3 TRBV3-1 TGTGCCAGCAGCCCGGGACTAGCGGAAATTGGAGATACGCAGTATTTT CASSPGLAEIGDTQYF
- - TRBJ2-7 TRBV10-3 TGTGCCATCAGGGATAGCGAGGGGTACAATGAGCAGTACTTC CAIRDSEGYNEQYF
- - TRBJ2-1 TRBV4-1 TGCGCCAGCAGCCAAGTATTGAGGGCTCGAAATGAGCAGTTCTTC CASSQVLRARNEQFF
TRBD2 many TRBJ2-1 TRBV20-1 TGCAGTGCTACTCTAGCGGGAGGTGAGCAGTTCTTC CSATLAGGEQFF
- many TRBJ1-1 TRBV2 TGTGCCAGCAGTGAAAATCTTGTGACTGAAGCTTTCTTT CASSENLVTEAFF
TRBD2 few TRBJ2-1 TRBV29-1 TGCAGCGTTGAGGGTTCACTAGCGAAGTACAATGAGCAGTTCTTC CSVEGSLAKYNEQFF
TRBD1 many TRBJ2-7 TRBV12-3/TRBV12-4 TGTGCCAGCAGTTTACAGGGGGCAGGCTACGAGCAGTACTTC CASSLQGAGYEQYF